A selection of T cell receptor beta chains follows, all from one sample in a study of OX40 agonist ivuxolimab in advanced cancers. TCRdb keeps only in-frame clones here, not all; method: immunoSEQ multiplex PCR. The repertoire consists of about 58,000 clones, with about 89% occurring once and the leading ten covering more than 9%. The starting material was CD4+ or CD8+ T cells sorted from blood, obtained in a trial of the OX40 agonist ivuxolimab. The origin of the receptors is an adult with an advanced solid tumor such as melanoma, head and neck, liver or kidney cancer. The CDR3 runs from the conserved cysteine through the conserved F or W. The order of the fields is J gene, clone size, V gene, D gene, CDR3 protein, CDR3 DNA. D genes are given only for firm matches. Only part of the rows carry a size: once, few, many, or a class if the clone is expanded.

>TRBJ1-2|.|TRBV29-1|TRBD1
CSVARTGYGYTF
TGCAGCGTGGCTAGGACAGGCTATGGCTACACCTTC
>TRBJ1-1|.|TRBV27|TRBD1
CASSLLSTGGSTEAFF
TGTGCCAGCAGTTTATTATCGACAGGGGGAAGCACTGAAGCTTTCTTT
>TRBJ2-3|.|TRBV9|.
CASSVVGGPTTDTQYF
TGTGCCAGCAGCGTAGTTGGGGGACCTACCACAGATACGCAGTATTTT
>TRBJ1-3|.|TRBV6-1|.
CASPRGNTIYF
TGTGCCAGCCCGAGGGGAAACACCATATATTTT
>TRBJ1-2|.|TRBV9|TRBD1
CASSGYRDRQYGYTF
TGTGCCAGCAGCGGTTACCGGGACAGACAGTATGGCTACACCTTC
>TRBJ2-5|once|TRBV5-5|.
CASNPTAQETQYF
TGTGCCAGCAACCCGACAGCCCAAGAGACCCAGTACTTC
>TRBJ2-1|.|TRBV27|.
CASSALPTLPYNEQFF
TGTGCCAGCAGTGCCCTCCCGACCCTGCCCTACAATGAGCAGTTCTTC
>TRBJ2-1|.|TRBV7-9|.
CASSSGLEQFF
TGTGCCAGCAGTTCAGGACTAGAGCAGTTCTTC
>TRBJ1-2|.|TRBV29-1|.
CSVEGRATYGYTF
TGCAGCGTTGAGGGAAGGGCGACCTATGGCTACACCTTC
>TRBJ1-2|once|TRBV27|.
CASSLSIGYGYTF
TGTGCCAGCAGTTTATCGATAGGGTATGGCTACACCTTC
>TRBJ1-4|.|TRBV28|.
CASRLRRDKVWEKLFF
TGTGCCAGCAGGTTGAGGCGGGACAAGGTTTGGGAAAAACTGTTTTTT
>TRBJ2-7|.|TRBV7-8|TRBD1
CASREGTGGEQYF
TGTGCCAGCAGAGAGGGGACAGGGGGCGAGCAGTACTTC
>TRBJ2-1|once|TRBV27|.
CASTPGAGSYNEQFF
TGTGCCAGCACCCCAGGGGCCGGGTCCTACAATGAGCAGTTCTTC
>TRBJ1-4|.|TRBV9|.
CASSVGGATNEKLFF
TGTGCCAGCAGCGTAGGCGGGGCAACTAATGAAAAACTGTTTTTT
>TRBJ2-3|once|TRBV19|TRBD2
CASSIWREKTDTQYF
TGTGCCAGTAGTATATGGCGGGAGAAGACAGATACGCAGTATTTT
>TRBJ2-2|.|TRBV2|.
CASSESTGELFF
TGTGCCAGCAGTGAAAGCACCGGGGAGCTGTTTTTT
>TRBJ2-1|.|TRBV4-1|TRBD2
CASSRSGLAGHNEQFF
TGCGCCAGCAGCCGATCGGGACTAGCGGGTCACAATGAGCAGTTCTTC
>TRBJ2-1|.|TRBV10-1|TRBD1
CASSESRAGGHEQFF
TGCGCCAGCAGTGAGTCGAGAGCAGGGGGACATGAGCAGTTCTTC
>TRBJ1-1|.|TRBV9|.
CASSVAGSGAVTEAFF
TGTGCCAGCAGCGTTGCCGGATCAGGGGCTGTCACTGAAGCTTTCTTT
>TRBJ2-1|.|TRBV7-2|.
CASSLTSYNEQFF
TGTGCCAGCAGCCTAACTAGCTACAATGAGCAGTTCTTC
>TRBJ1-3|once|TRBV19|TRBD1
CASIQGAGGNTIYF
TGTGCCAGTATCCAGGGGGCAGGAGGAAACACCATATATTTT
>TRBJ2-1|few|TRBV10-1|.
CASSVRTKGDNEQFF
TGCGCCAGCAGTGTTAGAACTAAAGGGGACAATGAGCAGTTCTTC
>TRBJ1-4|.|TRBV10-2|.
CASKGATNEKLFF
TGCGCCAGCAAGGGTGCAACTAATGAAAAACTGTTTTTT
>TRBJ2-7|.|TRBV10-2|.
CASRRALSYEQYF
TGCGCCAGCCGTCGGGCCCTCTCCTACGAGCAGTACTTC
>TRBJ2-1|.|TRBV14|TRBD2
CASSGASGSYNEQFF
TGTGCCAGCAGCGGCGCTAGCGGGTCGTACAATGAGCAGTTCTTC
>TRBJ1-1|.|TRBV10-3|.
CAISESTVDTEAFF
TGTGCCATCAGTGAGTCAACGGTTGACACTGAAGCTTTCTTT
>TRBJ1-5|.|TRBV5-5|TRBD1
CASSAWTGTINQPQHF
TGTGCCAGCAGCGCCTGGACAGGCACTATCAATCAGCCCCAGCATTTT
>TRBJ1-2|.|TRBV7-8|.
CAIGQLNYGYTF
TGTGCCATAGGACAGCTCAACTATGGCTACACCTTC
>TRBJ2-1|.|TRBV10-2|.
CASSEHRDIEEQFF
TGCGCCAGCAGTGAGCACCGGGACATCGAGGAGCAGTTCTTC
>TRBJ1-3|.|TRBV19|TRBD1
CASSIVGQGRGNTIYF
TGTGCCAGTAGTATCGTCGGACAGGGTCGTGGAAACACCATATATTTT
>TRBJ2-2|.|TRBV4-2|.
CASSQDKWGAGELFF
TGTGCCAGCAGCCAGGATAAGTGGGGCGCCGGGGAGCTGTTTTTT
>TRBJ2-1|.|TRBV7-9|.
CASSLDGHNGGINEQFF
TGTGCCAGCAGCTTAGATGGGCATAATGGAGGGATCAATGAGCAGTTCTTC
>TRBJ2-5|.|TRBV7-2|.
CASSLVVGGRETQYF
TGTGCCAGCAGCTTAGTAGTCGGGGGCCGAGAGACCCAGTACTTC
>TRBJ1-2|.|TRBV30|.
CAWSDYGYGYTF
TGTGCCTGGAGTGACTACGGTTATGGCTACACCTTC
>TRBJ1-4|.|TRBV7-8|TRBD1
CASSWGTAYNEKLFF
TGTGCCAGCAGCTGGGGGACAGCTTATAATGAAAAACTGTTTTTT
>TRBJ2-5|.|TRBV28|.
CASSFDSWETQYF
TGTGCCAGCAGTTTCGATAGCTGGGAGACCCAGTACTTC
>TRBJ1-1|.|TRBV29-1|.
CSVLKWGAVNTEAFF
TGCAGCGTCTTGAAGTGGGGGGCGGTGAACACTGAAGCTTTCTTT
>TRBJ1-2|.|TRBV4-2|TRBD1
CASSHRGTGANYGYTF
TGTGCCAGCAGCCACCGAGGGACAGGGGCTAACTATGGCTACACCTTC
>TRBJ2-1|.|TRBV7-8|TRBD2
CASSSGGRGNEQFF
TGTGCCAGCAGCTCTGGCGGGAGAGGTAATGAGCAGTTCTTC
>TRBJ2-1|.|TRBV6-1|.
CASSEIRLTSYNEQFF
TGTGCCAGCAGTGAAATACGGCTCACCTCCTACAATGAGCAGTTCTTC
>TRBJ2-3|once|TRBV28|.
CASCLNIRDTQYF
TGTGCCAGCTGCCTTAATATTCGGGATACGCAGTATTTT